Listed here is a single T cell receptor (beta chain). Its target is unknown. Sequencing was performed with immunoSEQ multiplex PCR; in TCRdb, only in-frame clones are kept and a portion is missing. The profile shows approximately 31,000 clones, approximately 87% of them singletons. This sample is drawn from a study of T cell responses to AZD1222 COVID-19 vaccine. Study-wide results and caveats: Donors skewed white British and female; clonal diversity was possibly underestimated. At baseline, seropositivity was found in only 5 to 7 AZD1222 recipients.

The CDR3 sequence is 14 residues long. Germline loops: CDR1 SGHKS, CDR2 YYEKEE (reference sequence). Deletions cut 0 bases from V and 3 bases from J, with 9 bases between. This receptor was obtained from an adult who received the AZD1222 COVID-19 vaccine. Specimen: peripheral blood, collected 28 days after the second AZD1222 dose. The chain uses TRBV5-5 and TRBJ1-2; possible D gene TRBD1, 5 bases. This chain's CDR3 is CASSLGQGDYGYTF. DNA for the CDR3: TGTGCCAGCAGCTTGGGGCAGGGAGACTATGGCTACACCTTC.